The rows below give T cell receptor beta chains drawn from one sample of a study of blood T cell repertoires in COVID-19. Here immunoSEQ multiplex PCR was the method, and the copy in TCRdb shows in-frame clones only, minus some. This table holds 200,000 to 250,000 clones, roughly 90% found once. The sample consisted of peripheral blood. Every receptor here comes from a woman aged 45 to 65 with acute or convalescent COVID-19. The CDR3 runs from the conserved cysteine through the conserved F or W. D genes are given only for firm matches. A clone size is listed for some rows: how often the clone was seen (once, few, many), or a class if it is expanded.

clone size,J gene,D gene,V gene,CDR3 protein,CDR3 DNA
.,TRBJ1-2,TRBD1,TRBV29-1,CSVEGTANYGYTF,TGCAGCGTGGAGGGGACAGCTAACTATGGCTACACCTTC
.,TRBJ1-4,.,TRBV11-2,CASSLGWGVREKLFF,TGTGCCAGCAGCTTAGGATGGGGGGTTCGCGAAAAACTGTTTTTT
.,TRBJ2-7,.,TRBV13,CASSGGASSYEQYF,TGTGCCAGCAGTGGGGGGGCAAGCTCCTACGAGCAGTACTTC
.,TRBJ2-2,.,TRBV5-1,CASSLATTGELFF,TGCGCCAGCAGCTTGGCTACCACCGGGGAGCTGTTTTTT
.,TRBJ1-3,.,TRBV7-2,CASSLEGGGNTIYF,TGTGCCAGCAGCTTAGAAGGCGGCGGAAACACCATATATTTT
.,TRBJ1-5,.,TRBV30,CAWSPRRGEPQHF,TGTGCCTGGAGTCCCCGGAGAGGAGAGCCCCAGCATTTT
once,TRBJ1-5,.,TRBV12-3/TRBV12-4,CASSFFLQPQHF,TGTGCCAGCAGTTTTTTCCTTCAGCCCCAGCATTTT
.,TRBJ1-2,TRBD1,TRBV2,CASSAIRTGDYGYTF,TGTGCCAGCAGTGCAATCCGGACAGGGGACTATGGCTACACCTTC
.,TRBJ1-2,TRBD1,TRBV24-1,CATIRQGLWDGYTF,TGTGCCACCATACGACAGGGGCTTTGGGATGGCTACACCTTC
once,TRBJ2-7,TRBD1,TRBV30,CAWTGGGEQYF,TGTGCCTGGACAGGGGGCGGGGAGCAGTACTTC
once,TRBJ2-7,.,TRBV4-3,CASSLEMESAYEQYF,TGCGCCAGCAGCCTCGAGATGGAGTCTGCCTACGAGCAGTACTTC
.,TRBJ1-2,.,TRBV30,CAWSGGLNYGYTF,TGTGCCTGGAGTGGAGGTCTAAACTATGGCTACACCTTC
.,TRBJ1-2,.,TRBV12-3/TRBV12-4,CASSPGFGYTF,TGTGCCAGCAGCCCAGGGTTTGGCTACACCTTC
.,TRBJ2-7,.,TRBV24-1,CATSDYRDHEQYF,TGTGCCACCAGTGACTACAGGGACCACGAGCAGTACTTC
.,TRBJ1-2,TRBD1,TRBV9,CASSARDRAAYGYTF,TGTGCCAGCAGCGCCCGGGACAGGGCTGCCTATGGCTACACCTTC
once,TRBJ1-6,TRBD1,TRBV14,CASSLGTANSPLHF,TGTGCCAGCAGCCTTGGGACAGCAAATTCACCCCTCCACTTT
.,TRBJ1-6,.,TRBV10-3,CAISESPRDSPLHF,TGTGCCATCAGTGAGTCACCCCGGGATTCACCCCTCCACTTT
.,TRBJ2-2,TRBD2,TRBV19,CASSGGLAIGELFF,TGTGCCAGTAGTGGGGGACTAGCAATCGGGGAGCTGTTTTTT
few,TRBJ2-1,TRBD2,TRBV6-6,CASSYPAGGSYNEQFF,TGTGCCAGCAGTTACCCAGCGGGAGGGTCCTACAATGAGCAGTTCTTC
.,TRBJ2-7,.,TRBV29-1,CSVEDLKRTETYEQYF,TGCAGCGTTGAAGATCTCAAAAGGACAGAAACCTACGAGCAGTACTTC
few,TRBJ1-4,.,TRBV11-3,CASSLPGFNEKLFF,TGTGCCAGCAGCTTACCAGGGTTCAACGAAAAACTGTTTTTT
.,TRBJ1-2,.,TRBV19,CASSMGSLYGYTF,TGTGCCAGTAGTATGGGCAGCCTATATGGCTACACCTTC
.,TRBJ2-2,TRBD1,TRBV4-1,CASSQGDRANTGELFF,TGCGCCAGCAGCCAGGGAGACAGGGCTAACACCGGGGAGCTGTTTTTT
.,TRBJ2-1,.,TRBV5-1,CASSLGWDTEYEQFF,TGCGCCAGCAGCTTAGGATGGGACACCGAGTATGAGCAGTTCTTC
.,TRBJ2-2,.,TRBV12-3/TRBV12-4,CAERGGSAGELFF,TGTGCCGAGAGGGGGGGCTCCGCCGGGGAGCTGTTTTTT